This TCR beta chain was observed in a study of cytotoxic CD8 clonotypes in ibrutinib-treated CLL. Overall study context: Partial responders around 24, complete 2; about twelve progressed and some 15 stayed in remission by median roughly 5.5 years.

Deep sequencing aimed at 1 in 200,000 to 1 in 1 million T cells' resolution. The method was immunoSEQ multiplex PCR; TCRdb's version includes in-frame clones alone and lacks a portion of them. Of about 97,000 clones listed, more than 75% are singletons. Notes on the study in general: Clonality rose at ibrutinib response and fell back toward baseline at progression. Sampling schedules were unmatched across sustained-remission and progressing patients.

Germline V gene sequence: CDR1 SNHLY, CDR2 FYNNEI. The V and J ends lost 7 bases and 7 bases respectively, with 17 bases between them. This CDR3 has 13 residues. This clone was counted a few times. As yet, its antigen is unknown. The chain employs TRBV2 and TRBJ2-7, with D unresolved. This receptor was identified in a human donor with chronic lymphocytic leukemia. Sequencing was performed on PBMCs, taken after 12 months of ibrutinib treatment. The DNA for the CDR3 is TGTGCCAGCAAAATCCGTGCAGAGCAGGAGCAGTACTTC. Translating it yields CASKIRAEQEQYF.